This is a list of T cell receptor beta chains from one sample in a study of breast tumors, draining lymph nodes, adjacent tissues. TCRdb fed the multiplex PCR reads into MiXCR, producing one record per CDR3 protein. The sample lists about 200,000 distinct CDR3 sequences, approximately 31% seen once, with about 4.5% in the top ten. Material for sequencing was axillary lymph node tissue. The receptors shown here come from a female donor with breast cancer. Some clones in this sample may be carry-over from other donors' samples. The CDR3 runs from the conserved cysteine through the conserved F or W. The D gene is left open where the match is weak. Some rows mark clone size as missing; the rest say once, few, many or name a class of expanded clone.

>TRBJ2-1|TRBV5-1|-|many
CASSTGLPSYNEQFF
TGCGCCAGCAGCACTGGACTACCTTCCTACAATGAGCAGTTCTTC
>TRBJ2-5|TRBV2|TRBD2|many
CASSEVQGGKTQYF
TGTGCCAGCAGTGAAGTCCAGGGAGGGAAGACCCAGTACTTC
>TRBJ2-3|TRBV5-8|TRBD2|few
CASSLRLAGGSDTQYF
TGTGCCAGCAGCTTGAGACTAGCGGGAGGGTCAGATACGCAGTATTTT
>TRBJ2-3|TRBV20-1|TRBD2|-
CSASPGEGTDTQYF
TGCAGTGCTAGCCCCGGGGAGGGAACAGATACGCAGTATTTT
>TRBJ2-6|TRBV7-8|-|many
CASSSPWGLLSGANVLTF
TGTGCCAGCAGCTCACCGTGGGGCTTACTCTCTGGGGCCAACGTCCTGACTTTC
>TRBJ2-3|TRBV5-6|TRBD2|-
CASSLEGTSGSTDTQYF
TGTGCCAGCAGCTTGGAAGGTACTAGCGGGAGCACAGATACGCAGTATTTT
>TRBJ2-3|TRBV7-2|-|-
CASSQSGPRGDTQYF
TGTGCCAGCAGCCAATCTGGTCCACGAGGAGATACGCAGTATTTT
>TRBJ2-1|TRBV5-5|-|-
CASSLVRGQNEQFF
TGTGCCAGCAGCTTGGTCCGGGGCCAGAATGAGCAGTTCTTC
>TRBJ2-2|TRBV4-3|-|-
CASSQVVGVATGELFF
TGCGCCAGCAGCCAAGTCGTCGGTGTTGCCACCGGGGAGCTGTTTTTT
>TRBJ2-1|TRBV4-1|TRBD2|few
CASSQGWGGEKAYNEQFF
TGCGCCAGCAGCCAAGGGTGGGGGGGGGAAAAGGCCTACAATGAGCAGTTCTTC
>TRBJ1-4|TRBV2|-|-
CASSDISMGLGEKLFF
TGTGCCAGCAGTGATATATCAATGGGGTTAGGCGAAAAACTGTTTTTT